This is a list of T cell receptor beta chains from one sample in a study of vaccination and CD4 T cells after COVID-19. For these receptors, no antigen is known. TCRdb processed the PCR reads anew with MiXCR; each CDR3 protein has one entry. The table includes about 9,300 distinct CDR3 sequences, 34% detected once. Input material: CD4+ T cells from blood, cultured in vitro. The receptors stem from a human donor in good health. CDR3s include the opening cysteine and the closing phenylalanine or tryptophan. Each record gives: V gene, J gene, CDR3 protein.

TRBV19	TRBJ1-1	CASSRTGLRTEAFF
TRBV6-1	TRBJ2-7	CASSPRGESYEQYF
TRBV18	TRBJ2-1	CASSPQTSGIYNEQFF
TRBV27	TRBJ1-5	CASSPQTGNPNQPQHF
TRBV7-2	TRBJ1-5	CASSLRDNQPQHF
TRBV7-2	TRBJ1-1	CASSLATQREAFF
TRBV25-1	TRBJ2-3	CASSGVDSNTQYF
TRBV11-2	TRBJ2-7	CASSSLQGRSYEQYF
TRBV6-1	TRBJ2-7	CASSPSGEQYF
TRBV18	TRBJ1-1	CASSLGTDGTEAFF
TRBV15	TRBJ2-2	CATSREIAGGGTGELFF
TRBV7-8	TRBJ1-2	CASSLDRLDGYTF
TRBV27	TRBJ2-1	CASSPRTGSPTPTNEQFF
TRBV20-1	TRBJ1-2	CSVPGQGRYGYTF
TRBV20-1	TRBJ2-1	CSARDWTSGSSEQFF
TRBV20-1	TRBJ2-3	CSARTSGRAPDTQYF
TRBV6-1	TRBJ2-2	CASSPEGGGELFF
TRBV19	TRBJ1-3	CASSTRTDSGNTIYF
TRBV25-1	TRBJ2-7	CASSDSRGTRIYEQYF
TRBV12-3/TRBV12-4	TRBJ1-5	CASSPSRQGNQPQHF
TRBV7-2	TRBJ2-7	CASSQGGSSYEQYF
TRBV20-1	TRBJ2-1	CSARTSGRYEQFF
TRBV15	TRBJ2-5	CATSPRLAGRVETQYF
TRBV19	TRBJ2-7	CASRWDEQYF
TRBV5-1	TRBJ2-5	CASSLFTGQETQYF
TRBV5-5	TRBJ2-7	CASSFQGAGEQYF
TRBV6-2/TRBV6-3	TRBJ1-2	CASNGPNPLGYGYTF